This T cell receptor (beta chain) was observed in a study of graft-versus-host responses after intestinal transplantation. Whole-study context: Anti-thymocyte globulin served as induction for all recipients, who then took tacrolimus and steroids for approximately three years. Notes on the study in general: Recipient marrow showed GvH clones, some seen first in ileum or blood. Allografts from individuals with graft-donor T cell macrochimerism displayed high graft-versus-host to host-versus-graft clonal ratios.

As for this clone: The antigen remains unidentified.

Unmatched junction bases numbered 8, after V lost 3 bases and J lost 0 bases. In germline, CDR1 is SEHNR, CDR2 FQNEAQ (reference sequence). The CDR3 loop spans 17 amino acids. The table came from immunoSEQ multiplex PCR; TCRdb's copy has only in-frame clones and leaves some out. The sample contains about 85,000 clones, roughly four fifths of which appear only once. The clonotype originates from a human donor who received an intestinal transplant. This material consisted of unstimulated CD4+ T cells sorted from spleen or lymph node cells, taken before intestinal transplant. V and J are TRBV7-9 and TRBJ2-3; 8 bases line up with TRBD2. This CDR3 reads CASSFPRLALSTDTQYF. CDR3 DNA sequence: TGTGCCAGCAGCTTCCCGAGACTAGCGCTTAGCACAGATACGCAGTATTTT.